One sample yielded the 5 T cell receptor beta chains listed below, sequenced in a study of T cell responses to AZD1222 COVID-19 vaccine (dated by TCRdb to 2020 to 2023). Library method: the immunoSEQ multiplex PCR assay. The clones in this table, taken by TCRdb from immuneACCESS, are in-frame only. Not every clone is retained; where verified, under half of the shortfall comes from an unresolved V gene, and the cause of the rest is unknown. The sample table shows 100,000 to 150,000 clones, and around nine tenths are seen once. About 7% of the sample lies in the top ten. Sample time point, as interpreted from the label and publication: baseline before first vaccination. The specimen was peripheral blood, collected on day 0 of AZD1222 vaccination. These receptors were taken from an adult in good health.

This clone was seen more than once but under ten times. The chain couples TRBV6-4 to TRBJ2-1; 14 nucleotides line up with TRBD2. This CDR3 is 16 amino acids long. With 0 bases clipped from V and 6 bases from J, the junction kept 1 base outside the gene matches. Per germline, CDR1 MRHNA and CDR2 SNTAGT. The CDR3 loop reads CASSDSGTSGSNEQFF. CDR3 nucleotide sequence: TGTGCCAGCAGTGACTCAGGGACTAGCGGGAGCAATGAGCAGTTCTTC.

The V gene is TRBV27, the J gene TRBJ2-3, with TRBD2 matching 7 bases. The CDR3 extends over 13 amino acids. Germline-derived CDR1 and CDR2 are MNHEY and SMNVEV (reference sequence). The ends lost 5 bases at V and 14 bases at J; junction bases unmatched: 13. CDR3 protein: CASSPATSEMGYF. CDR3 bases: TGTGCCAGCAGTCCCGCCACTAGCGAAATGGGGTATTTT.

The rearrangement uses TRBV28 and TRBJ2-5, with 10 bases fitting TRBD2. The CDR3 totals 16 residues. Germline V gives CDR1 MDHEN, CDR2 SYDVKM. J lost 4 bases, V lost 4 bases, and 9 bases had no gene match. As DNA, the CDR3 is TGTGCCAGCAGTTCTGGACTAGCGGTAGGGCGAGAGACCCAGTACTTC. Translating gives CASSSGLAVGRETQYF.

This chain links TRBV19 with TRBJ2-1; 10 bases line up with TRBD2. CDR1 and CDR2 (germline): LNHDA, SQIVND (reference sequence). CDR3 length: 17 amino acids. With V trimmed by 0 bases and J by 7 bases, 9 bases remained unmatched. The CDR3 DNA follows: TGTGCCAGTAGTATAGATGCGAAGCGGGAGGGCCGGAATGAGCAGTTCTTC. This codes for CASSIDAKREGRNEQFF. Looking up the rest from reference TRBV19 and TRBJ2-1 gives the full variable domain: DGGITQSPKYLFRKEGQNVTLSCEQNLNHDAMYWYRQDPGQGLRLIYYSQIVNDFQKGDIAEGYSVSREKKESFPLTVTSAQKNPTAFYLCASSIDAKREGRNEQFFGPGTRLTVL.

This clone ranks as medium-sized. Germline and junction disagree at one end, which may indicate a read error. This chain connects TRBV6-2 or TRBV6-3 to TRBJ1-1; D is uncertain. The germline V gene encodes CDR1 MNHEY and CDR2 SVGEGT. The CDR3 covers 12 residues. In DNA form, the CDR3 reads TGTGCCAGCAGTTACTCGAACTCGGAAGGTTTCTTT. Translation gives CASSYSNSEGFF.